Below, 11 T cell receptor beta chains from the same sample are listed, as sequenced in a study of T cells in pancreatic ductal adenocarcinoma. Selected pancreatic ductal adenocarcinoma patients had undergone surgery without neoadjuvant therapy. This table comes from immunoSEQ multiplex PCR, and its TCRdb copy is limited to in-frame clones, with some not included. The sample holds about 98,000 clones, over 90% seen once. Sequenced input: PBMCs. Receptors were obtained from a human donor with pancreatic ductal adenocarcinoma.

This chain uses TRBV28 with TRBJ2-1, with D tentatively TRBD2 (6 bases). The CDR3 is 15 residues long. V was shortened by 0 bases and J by 1 base, with 7 bases between the two germline ends. The germline V gene encodes CDR1 MDHEN and CDR2 SYDVKM. DNA for the CDR3: TGTGCCAGCAGTTTATGGGAGGGGTCCTACAATGAGCAGTTCTTC. As protein: CASSLWEGSYNEQFF. Supplemented by reference TRBV28 and TRBJ2-1, the full variable domain reads DVKVTQSSRYLVKRTGEKVFLECVQDMDHENMFWYRQDPGLGLRLIYFSYDVKMKEKGDIPEGYSVSREKKERFSLILESASTNQTSMYLCASSLWEGSYNEQFFGPGTRLTVL.

CDR3 nucleotides: TGTGCCAGCCCTCAGGGCACGAACACTGAAGCTTTCTTT. The encoded protein is CASPQGTNTEAFF. This chain connects TRBV19 to TRBJ1-1; maybe TRBD1 (5 bases). CDR3 length equals 13 residues. The ends were cut back, 9 bases at V and 1 base at J, with 12 bases in the middle. Germline CDR1 reads LNHDA; CDR2 reads SQIVND (reference sequence).

The chain recombines TRBV5-4 with TRBJ2-5; D may be TRBD2 (6 bases). There are 13 residues in the CDR3. Trimming took off 6 bases at V and 4 bases at J, with 13 bases between the two ends. CDR1 is SGHNT, CDR2 YYREEE, per germline (reference sequence). This CDR3 is CASNSGGRETQYF. For the CDR3, the DNA is TGTGCCAGCAACTCCGGGGGACGAGAGACCCAGTACTTC. The full variable domain, rest sourced from reference TRBV5-4 and TRBJ2-5, is ETGVTQSPTHLIKTRGQQVTLRCSSQSGHNTVSWYQQALGQGPQFIFQYYREEENGRGNFPPRFSGLQFPNYSSELNVNALELDDSALYLCASNSGGRETQYFGPGTRLLVL.

The gene calls are TRBV18 and TRBJ2-5; 8 bases map to TRBD2. Trimming cost V 2 bases and J 4 bases; bases outside gene matches: 6. This CDR3 is built from 15 residues. Per germline, CDR1 KGHSH and CDR2 LQKENI. The CDR3 DNA is TGTGCCAGCTCACCATTAGCGGGAAGGGGAGAGACCCAGTACTTC. It encodes CASSPLAGRGETQYF. The entire variable domain, with the rest obtained from reference TRBV18 and TRBJ2-5, is as follows: NAGVMQNPRHLVRRRGQEARLRCSPMKGHSHVYWYRQLPEEGLKFMVYLQKENIIDESGMPKERFSAEFPKEGPSILRIQQVVRGDSAAYFCASSPLAGRGETQYFGPGTRLLVL.

The chain uses TRBV14 and TRBJ2-2, with 9 nucleotides matching TRBD2. This CDR3 is built from 17 residues. Unmatched junction bases numbered 6, after V lost 0 bases and J lost 4 bases. Germline lookup yields CDR1 SGHDN and CDR2 FVKESK. DNA for the CDR3: TGTGCCAGCAGCCAAGAAGTAGCGGGAGTAATCACCGGGGAGCTGTTTTTT. It translates to CASSQEVAGVITGELFF.

The chain uses TRBV10-1 and TRBJ2-7; 10 bases align to TRBD2. This CDR3 region has 16 residues. Per germline, CDR1 WNHNN and CDR2 SYGVQD (reference sequence). The trim removed 3 bases at V and 6 bases at J, leaving 11 bases unmatched. The CDR3 region has the DNA TGCGCCAGCAGTGACTCTACTAGCGGGATGGTAGGCGAGCAGTACTTC. The encoded protein is CASSDSTSGMVGEQYF.

The chain recombines TRBV2 with TRBJ2-7; 8 bases are a match to TRBD2. Trimming removed 5 bases from V and 6 bases from J; junction bases left unmatched: 15. Germline lookup yields CDR1 SNHLY and CDR2 FYNNEI. This CDR3 is built from 16 residues. The DNA for the CDR3 is TGTGCCAGCAGTAAAAATCAAGCGGGAGTTTGGTCCGAGCAGTACTTC. It is translated as CASSKNQAGVWSEQYF.

In this sample, this clone turned up once. The rearrangement links TRBV6-1 to TRBJ1-5; TRBD1 matches at 10 bases. Germline CDR1 is MNHNS and CDR2 is SASEGT. This CDR3 has 16 amino acids. Germline trimming cut 4 bases from V and 1 base from J; bases unmatched to any gene: 4. DNA of the CDR3: TGTGCCAGCAGTGGGGACAGGGGTTTAAGCAATCAGCCCCAGCATTTT. The encoded protein is CASSGDRGLSNQPQHF.

The V and J genes are TRBV27 and TRBJ2-7, with 10 bases matching TRBD1. This CDR3 spans 15 amino acids. Germline V CDR1 and CDR2: MNHEY, SMNVEV (reference sequence). After removal of 8 bases from V and 4 bases from J, the junction contained 11 bases not matched to a gene. Here the CDR3 reads CASGTGAEALYEQYF. DNA for the CDR3: TGTGCCAGCGGGACAGGGGCCGAAGCCCTTTACGAGCAGTACTTC.

The gene calls are TRBV4-3 and TRBJ2-4, with D perhaps matching TRBD2 (7 bases). CDR3 size: 15 residues. Germline loops: CDR1 LGHNA, CDR2 YSLEER. V lost 1 base and J 6 bases, leaving 13 bases between the germline ends. In nucleotides, the CDR3 is TGCGCCAGCAGCCAAGCAGTGGGAGGGGGAAACATTCAGTACTTC. Translation: CASSQAVGGGNIQYF.

J is TRBJ2-2 and V is TRBV7-2, with TRBD1 identical over 9 bases. CDR3 length: 15 residues. Per germline, CDR1 SGHTA and CDR2 FQGNSA. V dropped 1 base and J dropped 5; count of bases not matched to a gene: 2. CDR3 protein: CASSLGTGDTGELFF. CDR3 sequence (DNA): TGTGCCAGCAGCTTAGGGACAGGGGATACCGGGGAGCTGTTTTTT.